The 32 T cell receptor beta chains presented below share a single source sample, sequenced in a study of spatial heterogeneity in lung cancer. Study-level results: For expanded intratumoral alpha and beta TCRs, counts tracked tumor mutation counts.

This sample's time point: sample taken at primary tumor resection. TCRdb recomputed calls from the 5' RACE reads with MiXCR, one row per CDR3 protein. The data show 17,000 or so distinct CDR3 sequences, around 6% seen once. Their recognized antigens are unknown. The starting material was lung tumor tissue, obtained at surgery. All receptors derive from a female donor with early-stage non-small cell lung cancer.

This clonotype was recorded at least ten times. J is TRBJ2-2 and V is TRBV30; maybe TRBD2 (5 bases). Trimming pared 4 bases from V and 7 bases from J, leaving 13 bases between. Germline-derived CDR1 and CDR2 are GTSNPN and SVGIG (reference sequence). This CDR3 comprises 13 residues. The CDR3 bases are TGTGCCTGGAAGGGCCCCGGGGTCGGGGAGCTGTTTTTT. Translated, it gives CAWKGPGVGELFF.

This clonotype appeared a few times. This sequence joins TRBV5-6 and TRBJ2-3, with TRBD2 matching 7 bases. J lost 2 bases, V lost 0 bases, and 6 bases had no gene match. The CDR3 extends over 16 amino acids. Germline CDR1 reads SGHDT; CDR2 reads YYEEEE. DNA for the CDR3: TGTGCCAGCAGCTTGGATCTAGCGGCCTACACAGATACGCAGTATTTT. Amino acids: CASSLDLAAYTDTQYF.

At least ten counts were recorded for this clonotype. V usage is TRBV5-1 and J usage is TRBJ2-1, with 7 positions matching TRBD2. The CDR3 contains 13 residues. V gave up 4 bases and J gave up 9 bases; unmatched junction bases: 7. Germline V gene data show CDR1 as SGHRS and CDR2 as YFSETQ. CDR3 coding DNA: TGCGCCAGCAGCCCACGGGGGGAGGGTGAGCAGTTCTTC. Translated: CASSPRGEGEQFF.

In this sample, this clonotype turned up many times. The chain couples TRBV23-1 to TRBJ2-1, with a possible D match to TRBD2 (5 bases). TRBV23-1 is identified as an open reading frame with a role that is uncertain. Trimming stripped 3 bases from V and 9 bases from J, with 15 bases between. This CDR3 contains 14 residues. The CDR3 is CASSHVGERAEQFF. Here the CDR3 DNA reads TGCGCCAGCAGTCACGTCGGAGAGAGGGCTGAGCAGTTCTTC.

This clonotype has ten or more counts. The chain uses TRBV12-3 or TRBV12-4 and TRBJ2-3; TRBD2 might be the D (6 bases). V was pared by 6 bases and J by 4 bases, with 11 bases between. The CDR3 has 13 residues. The DNA of the CDR3 is TGTGCCAGCAGCCTGACTAGGCCAGATACGCAGTATTTT. Translating it yields CASSLTRPDTQYF.

There are a few counts of this clonotype. J is TRBJ2-1 and V is TRBV6-2 or TRBV6-3, with 11 positions matching TRBD2. Germline V gene data show CDR1 as MNHEY and CDR2 as SVGEGT. The V and J ends lost 5 bases and 12 bases, in that order; junction bases with no gene match: 9. This CDR3 region has 14 residues. Here the CDR3 reads CASSEPGLAVRQFF. Written as DNA, the CDR3 is TGTGCCAGCAGTGAACCGGGACTAGCGGTCCGGCAGTTCTTC.

This clonotype was observed many times. This sequence joins TRBV4-3 and TRBJ2-2; tentatively, D is TRBD2 (6 bases). Germline V CDR1 and CDR2: LGHNA, YSLEER. The CDR3 is 15 amino acids. Trimming removed 2 bases from V and 7 bases from J, with 14 bases in between. CDR3: CASSQLHRTNGELFF. The CDR3 bases are TGCGCCAGCAGCCAACTACATAGGACTAACGGGGAGCTGTTTTTT.

This clonotype was observed at least ten times. V and J are TRBV5-4 and TRBJ2-7; 9 bases map to TRBD2. The CDR3 is made up of 16 amino acids. CDR1 and CDR2 (germline): SGHNT, YYREEE (reference sequence). V was clipped by 0 bases and J by 0 bases; unmatched bases: 4. The CDR3 region is CASSLEAAGGSYEQYF. As DNA, the CDR3 is TGTGCCAGCAGCTTGGAGGCAGCGGGGGGCTCCTACGAGCAGTACTTC.

This clonotype is labeled as medium-sized (0.01 to 0.1%). This chain joins TRBV24-1 and TRBJ2-7; no definite D call. This CDR3 contains 12 residues. Trimming pared 9 bases from V and 3 bases from J, leaving 11 bases between. Germline values: CDR1 KGHDR, CDR2 SFDVKD. The CDR3: CATGAADYEQYF. CDR3 coding DNA: TGTGCCACCGGCGCAGCCGACTACGAGCAGTACTTC.

This clonotype was recorded at least ten times. The CDR3 sequence: CASSRGLAGAGELFF. In DNA, the CDR3 is TGTGCCAGCAGCCGGGGACTAGCAGGCGCCGGGGAGCTGTTTTTT. The chain has TRBV7-2 and TRBJ2-2; 9 bases align to TRBD2. The CDR3 length is 15 residues. J lost 6 bases, V lost 5 bases, and 7 bases had no gene match. CDR1 and CDR2 (germline): SGHTA, FQGNSA. The variable domain in full, completed from reference TRBV7-2 and TRBJ2-2, reads GAGVSQSPSNKVTEKGKDVELRCDPISGHTALYWYRQSLGQGLEFLIYFQGNSAPDKSGLPSDRFSAERTGGSVSTLTIQRTQQEDSAVYLCASSRGLAGAGELFFGEGSRLTVL.

This clonotype is termed medium-sized (0.01 to 0.1%). The rearrangement uses TRBV6-1 and TRBJ2-3, with TRBD2 identical over 9 bases. The CDR3 covers 15 residues. The V gene's germline CDR1 is MNHNS and CDR2 SASEGT. The trim removed 3 bases at V and 3 bases at J, leaving 4 bases unmatched. The CDR3 sequence is CASSEREGRTDTQYF. The CDR3 DNA reads as TGTGCCAGCAGTGAGCGGGAGGGCCGTACAGATACGCAGTATTTT.

This clonotype was observed at least ten times. This sequence joins TRBV29-1 and TRBJ2-1, with 10 bases fitting TRBD1. Germline lookup yields CDR1 SQVTM and CDR2 ANQGSEA. CDR3 length: 17 residues. The J segment lost 3 bases and the V segment lost 7 bases, leaving 15 bases of the junction unmatched. The CDR3 here is CSGGGFGGTGVYNEQFF. The CDR3 nucleotides read TGCAGCGGCGGAGGTTTCGGGGGGACAGGGGTCTACAATGAGCAGTTCTTC.

This clonotype was found many times. This rearrangement joins TRBV15 to TRBJ2-3; no clear D gene. The CDR3 runs to 14 residues. V was cut by 3 bases and J by 7 bases, with 14 bases left in between. Germline-derived CDR1 and CDR2 are LNHNV and YYDKDF (reference sequence). CDR3 nucleotide sequence: TGTGCCACCAGCAGTGGTGGTCCTCCTTATACGCAGTATTTT. It yields the protein CATSSGGPPYTQYF.

This clonotype was recorded many times. This chain joins TRBV18 and TRBJ2-7; D uncertain. The CDR3 covers 12 residues. V was pared by 0 bases and J by 12 bases, with 12 bases between. Germline CDR1 KGHSH, CDR2 LQKENI. CDR3 bases: TGTGCCAGCTCACCACCTGCTGGGTGGTGGTACTTC. Amino acids: CASSPPAGWWYF.

This clonotype was counted ten times or more. The chain has TRBV7-2 and TRBJ1-2; TRBD1 matches 11 bases. The CDR3 is made up of 15 amino acids. With V trimmed by 1 base and J by 4 bases, 2 bases remained unmatched. Germline assignment: CDR1 SGHTA and CDR2 FQGNSA. Here the CDR3 DNA reads TGTGCCAGCAGCTTAGGAGGGACAGGGGGCTATGGCTACACCTTC. Translation gives CASSLGGTGGYGYTF.

This clonotype occurred many times. The chain uses TRBV28 and TRBJ2-5; 8 bases map to TRBD2. CDR1 MDHEN and CDR2 SYDVKM come from the germline V gene. Unmatched junction bases numbered 8, after V lost 5 bases and J lost 3 bases. This CDR3 contains 15 residues. CDR3 sequence: CASSALTSGKETQYF. The DNA for the CDR3 is TGTGCCAGCAGTGCCCTAACTAGCGGCAAAGAGACCCAGTACTTC.

This clonotype has at least ten counts. This rearrangement joins TRBV28 to TRBJ2-7, with no clear D. V shed 7 bases and J shed 7 bases, with 14 bases lying between them. Germline V gene sequence: CDR1 MDHEN, CDR2 SYDVKM. This CDR3 comprises 12 residues. The CDR3 DNA reads TGTGCCAGCACTTGGGGTCGAGGTGAGCAGTACTTC. Its translation is CASTWGRGEQYF. Drawing the rest from reference TRBV28 and TRBJ2-7, the complete variable domain is DVKVTQSSRYLVKRTGEKVFLECVQDMDHENMFWYRQDPGLGLRLIYFSYDVKMKEKGDIPEGYSVSREKKERFSLILESASTNQTSMYLCASTWGRGEQYFGPGTRLTVT.

This clonotype was counted ten times or more. The V and J genes are TRBV3-1 and TRBJ2-7, with TRBD2 identical over 16 bases. J gave up 6 bases and V 3 bases, and 2 bases lay outside the gene matches. Germline CDR1 LGHDT, CDR2 YNNKEL (reference sequence). CDR3 length equals 15 residues. For the CDR3, the DNA is TGTGCCAGCAGCCAGGGACTAGCGGGAGGGCCCGAGCAGTACTTC. Encoded protein: CASSQGLAGGPEQYF.

This clonotype was counted many times. The chain employs TRBV12-3 or TRBV12-4 and TRBJ2-3, with D unclear. The CDR3 has 13 residues. Trimming took off 8 bases at V and 3 bases at J, with 12 bases between the two ends. This CDR3 is CASYLEATDTQYF. Here the CDR3 DNA reads TGTGCCAGCTACCTCGAAGCGACAGATACGCAGTATTTT.

This clonotype was picked up many times. V gene TRBV28 combines with J gene TRBJ1-1; the D gene is possibly TRBD1 (6 bases). Trimming shortened V by 2 bases and J by 4 bases, and 14 bases separated the two germline ends. Germline lookup yields CDR1 MDHEN and CDR2 SYDVKM. The CDR3 contains 15 residues. For the CDR3, the DNA is TGTGCCAGCAGTTTAGGGGGCAGGGTGGCCACTGAAGCTTTCTTT. This gives the protein CASSLGGRVATEAFF.

Ten or more counts support this clonotype. The gene calls are TRBV20-1 and TRBJ1-1; D perhaps matches TRBD1 (6 bases). This CDR3 is built from 14 residues. CDR1 is DFQATT, CDR2 SNEGSKA, per germline (reference sequence). The ends were cut back, 5 bases at V and 4 bases at J, with 17 bases in the middle. The CDR3 sequence: CSAFPLDSPTEAFF. CDR3 in DNA: TGCAGTGCTTTTCCGCTGGACAGTCCCACTGAAGCTTTCTTT.

This clonotype was seen many times. V gene TRBV29-1 combines with J gene TRBJ2-5; D tentatively fits TRBD1 or TRBD2 (5 bases each). CDR3 length: 13 residues. The germline gives CDR1 SQVTM, CDR2 ANQGSEA. The germline V and J ends were trimmed by 4 bases and 4 bases, with 13 bases remaining between them. As DNA, the CDR3 is TGCAGCGTTGGAGGGGCCAGGTCAGAGACCCAGTACTTC. It specifies CSVGGARSETQYF.

In regard to this clonotype: The junction departs from the called germline gene at one end, perhaps through a read error. The V gene is TRBV12-3 or TRBV12-4, the J gene TRBJ2-1; 10 bases agree with TRBD2. This CDR3 has 16 amino acids. In DNA, the CDR3 is TGTGCCAGCAGTTTACGAGCTAGCGGGAGATACAATGAGCTGTTCTTC. Translation: CASSLRASGRYNELFF.

This clonotype appeared many times. The V and J genes are TRBV20-1 and TRBJ2-7; a weak D match, TRBD1 (5 bases). The CDR3 runs 13 residues. Germline CDR1 reads DFQATT; CDR2 reads SNEGSKA (reference sequence). Between the trimmed V and J ends, which lost 5 bases and 0 bases, there was a span of 11 bases. The CDR3 region is CSAYRFSSYEQYF. CDR3 nucleotides: TGCAGTGCTTACAGGTTTAGCTCCTACGAGCAGTACTTC.

This clonotype has a count of ten or more. The chain recombines TRBV3-1 with TRBJ2-7; tentative D call: TRBD2 (6 bases). Trimming cost V 4 bases and J 1 base, with 17 bases left between them. The germline gives CDR1 LGHDT, CDR2 YNNKEL (reference sequence). The CDR3 is 16 residues long. CDR3 DNA: TGTGCCAGCAGCCCTTACCCAGCTGCGGGATCCTACGAGCAGTACTTC. It codes for CASSPYPAAGSYEQYF.

This clonotype was counted ten times or more. V is TRBV20-1 and J is TRBJ2-3; 9 positions match TRBD2. In germline, CDR1 is DFQATT, CDR2 SNEGSKA (reference sequence). CDR3 length equals 15 residues. V lost 5 bases to trimming and J lost 4 bases; unmatched junction nucleotides: 10. The CDR3 DNA reads TGCAGTGCTTCCTCGAAGCGGGAGGCCCCAGATACGCAGTATTTT. Translation: CSASSKREAPDTQYF.

In its sample, this clonotype was seen many times. J is TRBJ2-3 and V is TRBV5-5; 10 bases map to TRBD2. Germline V gene lookup returns CDR1 SGHKS and CDR2 YYEKEE (reference sequence). The CDR3 is made up of 17 amino acids. Trimming at V came to 1 base and at J to 3 bases, leaving 8 bases not matched to a gene. CDR3 sequence: CASSLWASGSRTDTQYF. CDR3 sequence (DNA): TGTGCCAGCAGCTTGTGGGCTAGCGGGAGCAGAACAGATACGCAGTATTTT.

This clonotype was recorded at least ten times. The genes are TRBV6-5 and TRBJ2-5; the D gene is possibly TRBD2 (6 bases). This CDR3 is 15 amino acids long. Trimming left V 6 bases short and J 4 bases short, with 18 bases between. The V gene's germline CDR1 is MNHEY and CDR2 SVGAGI. The CDR3 spells CASRPGLVDLETQYF. In nucleotides, the CDR3 is TGTGCCAGCAGGCCGGGACTTGTCGATCTAGAGACCCAGTACTTC.

Judged by abundance, this clonotype is medium-sized. V and J are TRBV7-2 and TRBJ1-2; 8 bases agree with TRBD1. The CDR3 is 13 residues long. The V and J ends lost 4 bases and 6 bases, in that order; junction bases with no gene match: 4. From germline, CDR1 is SGHTA and CDR2 FQGNSA. For the CDR3, the DNA is TGTGCCAGCAGCTCCCGGACAGGGCATGGCTACACCTTC. Translating it yields CASSSRTGHGYTF.

This clonotype occurred many times. The chain has TRBV18 and TRBJ1-2, with 10 bases identical to TRBD1. This CDR3 comprises 16 residues. Germline CDR1 and CDR2: KGHSH and LQKENI. V lost 0 bases to trimming and J lost 2 bases; unmatched junction nucleotides: 3. The CDR3 DNA follows: TGTGCCAGCTCACCACCTTGGACAGGGGGAAACTATGGCTACACCTTC. Translating it yields CASSPPWTGGNYGYTF.

This clonotype showed up many times. The chain links TRBV7-2 to TRBJ2-5; no reliable D call. Trimming took off 1 base at V and 2 bases at J, with 5 bases between the two ends. This CDR3 contains 13 residues. Germline V lookup: CDR1 SGHTA, CDR2 FQGNSA. DNA of the CDR3: TGTGCCAGCAGCTTAGGGTATCAAGAGACCCAGTACTTC. It specifies CASSLGYQETQYF.

Only a few counts were recorded for this clonotype. V is TRBV10-3 and J is TRBJ1-5; D remains ambiguous. The CDR3 totals 15 residues. From germline, CDR1 is ENHRY and CDR2 SYGVKD. Trimming removed 2 bases from V and 1 base from J, with 9 bases in between. This CDR3 reads CAISEAGASNQPQHF. The CDR3 bases are TGTGCCATCAGTGAGGCAGGTGCGAGCAATCAGCCCCAGCATTTT.